The 5 T cell receptor beta chains given below trace back to one sample, sequenced in a study of blood T cell repertoires in COVID-19. Produced via immunoSEQ multiplex PCR; TCRdb's table is partial and in-frame only. The sample lists roughly 430,000 clones, 88% seen once, with approximately 2.1% in the top ten. Sequencing input: PBMCs or T cells enriched from blood (not recorded which). The receptors stem from a woman in her thirties or forties with acute COVID-19.

CDR3 region: CASSHGLAGLYQETQYF. The CDR3 region has the DNA TGCGCCAGCAGCCACGGCTTAGCAGGGCTGTACCAAGAGACCCAGTACTTC. The V call is TRBV4-1, the J call TRBJ2-5; maybe TRBD1 (5 bases). This CDR3 spans 17 amino acids. V shed 3 bases and J shed 0 bases, with 17 bases lying between them. The V gene's germline CDR1 is MGHRA and CDR2 YSYEKL.

This sequence joins TRBV5-1 and TRBJ1-1, with 8 positions matching TRBD1. CDR3 length equals 15 residues. After removal of 0 bases from V and 5 bases from J, the junction contained 6 bases not matched to a gene. Germline V gives CDR1 SGHRS, CDR2 YFSETQ. CDR3 DNA sequence: TGCGCCAGCAGCTTGGGTGGACAGGGAGCAACTGAAGCTTTCTTT. Encoded protein: CASSLGGQGATEAFF.

The CDR3 region is CASSQGTGYNSPLHF. The CDR3 DNA is TGCGCCAGCAGCCAAGGGACAGGTTATAATTCACCCCTCCACTTT. The rearrangement joins TRBV4-1 to TRBJ1-6; 7 bases map to TRBD1. CDR3 size: 15 residues. From germline, CDR1 is MGHRA and CDR2 YSYEKL. V shed 1 base, J shed 4 bases, and the junction held 1 base outside the gene matches.

The rearrangement links TRBV4-1 to TRBJ2-1, with D possibly matching TRBD2 (7 bases). CDR3 length equals 16 residues. In germline, CDR1 is MGHRA, CDR2 YSYEKL. Trimming removed 0 bases at V and 7 bases at J, with 16 bases between. The CDR3 here is CASSQDLRGGVNEQFF. The CDR3 DNA reads as TGCGCCAGCAGCCAAGATTTGAGGGGGGGCGTTAATGAGCAGTTCTTC.

This rearrangement joins TRBV12-3 or TRBV12-4 to TRBJ1-5, with D hard to call. V was cut by 3 bases and J by 5 bases, with 8 bases left in between. CDR3 size: 13 residues. CDR3 protein: CASSFMDYQPQHF. The CDR3 bases are TGTGCCAGCAGTTTTATGGACTATCAGCCCCAGCATTTT.